The 27 T cell receptor beta chains listed next were all sequenced from one sample in a study of T cell responses to AZD1222 COVID-19 vaccine. This table comes from immunoSEQ multiplex PCR, and its TCRdb copy is limited to in-frame clones, with some not included. This repertoire shows about 48,000 clones, 80% to 90% found once; its top ten account for approximately 7%. This specimen was peripheral blood, taken 28 days after the second AZD1222 dose. The receptors here all came from an adult who received the AZD1222 COVID-19 vaccine.

The rearrangement uses TRBV15 and TRBJ1-5, with a tentative D call TRBD1 (5 bases). Germline CDR1 LNHNV, CDR2 YYDKDF (reference sequence). Between the trimmed V and J ends, which lost 1 base and 4 bases, there was a span of 8 bases. The CDR3 spans 14 residues. The CDR3 DNA reads TGTGCCACCAGCAGAGGGGGGGGAAATCAGCCCCAGCATTTT. It encodes CATSRGGGNQPQHF.

The chain employs TRBV6-5 and TRBJ2-3; 7 bases map to TRBD2. This CDR3 is 16 amino acids long. CDR1 is MNHEY, CDR2 SVGAGI, per germline. V gave up 2 bases and J gave up 4 bases; unmatched junction bases: 9. The CDR3 region is CASSYGSARESDTQYF. CDR3 DNA sequence: TGTGCCAGCAGTTACGGATCGGCGCGGGAGTCAGATACGCAGTATTTT.

The CDR3 loop reads CASSEKTGTPLHF. DNA for the CDR3: TGTGCCAGCAGCGAGAAGACAGGGACACCCCTCCACTTT. This chain connects TRBV7-2 to TRBJ1-6, with 7 bases fitting TRBD1. The CDR3 extends over 13 amino acids. V shed 5 bases and J 11 bases; nucleotides not matched to a gene: 6. From germline, CDR1 is SGHTA and CDR2 FQGNSA.

The gene calls are TRBV7-9 and TRBJ2-7; possible D gene TRBD1, 7 bases. The CDR3 contains 17 residues. Germline V gives CDR1 SEHNR, CDR2 FQNEAQ (reference sequence). The V gene lost 3 bases and the J gene lost 6 bases, with 24 bases spanning the gap. The CDR3 DNA is TGTGCCAGCAGCTTTTCGGGCGGACAGGAGGGGTCCCTCGAGCAGTACTTC. It yields the protein CASSFSGGQEGSLEQYF.

V gene TRBV7-2 combines with J gene TRBJ2-4; no clear D gene. CDR3 length: 13 residues. Germline values: CDR1 SGHTA, CDR2 FQGNSA. Trimming left V 1 base short and J 7 bases short, with 8 bases between. In nucleotides, the CDR3 is TGTGCCAGCAGCTTAGAGGTTGGGAACATTCAGTACTTC. Translated, it gives CASSLEVGNIQYF.

The gene calls are TRBV4-3 and TRBJ1-4, with TRBD1 matching 7 bases. Per the germline V gene, CDR1 is LGHNA and CDR2 is YSLEER. Trimming took 0 bases from V and 7 from J; bases not matched to a gene: 8. The CDR3 extends over 16 amino acids. DNA for the CDR3: TGCGCCAGCAGCCAAGATGACAGGGTTATTGGTGAAAAACTGTTTTTT. It specifies CASSQDDRVIGEKLFF.

This chain connects TRBV7-2 to TRBJ1-5, with D possibly TRBD1 on 5 matching bases. Germline CDR1 and CDR2: SGHTA and FQGNSA. CDR3 length equals 16 residues. Trimming took off 5 bases at V and 1 base at J, with 15 bases between the two ends. CDR3 in DNA: TGTGCCAGCAGCCTGGGGCCCCGGGGGAGCAATCAGCCCCAGCATTTT. Its protein is CASSLGPRGSNQPQHF.

The genes are TRBV29-1 and TRBJ1-3; tentatively, D is TRBD1 (6 bases). Germline assignment: CDR1 SQVTM and CDR2 ANQGSEA. The CDR3 is 13 residues long. The ends were cut back, 4 bases at V and 4 bases at J, with 11 bases in the middle. The CDR3 here is CSVVQGPGNTIYF. CDR3 nucleotide sequence: TGCAGCGTTGTACAGGGCCCCGGAAACACCATATATTTT.

The chain joins TRBV5-3 to TRBJ1-3; TRBD1 might be the D (5 bases). TRBV5-3 is labeled an ORF, and its function is uncertain. The CDR3 has 16 amino acids. The V end lost 4 bases, the J end lost 0 bases, and 14 bases lay between the germline ends. The chain's CDR3 is CARSGSGGDSGNTIYF. In DNA, the CDR3 is TGTGCCAGAAGCGGAAGTGGGGGGGACTCTGGAAACACCATATATTTT.

V usage is TRBV7-9 and J usage is TRBJ2-7; TRBD1 agrees at 8 bases. Germline assignment: CDR1 SEHNR and CDR2 FQNEAQ (reference sequence). V was clipped by 3 bases and J by 7 bases; unmatched bases: 8. The CDR3 consists of 14 residues. CDR3 residues: CASSLGGWTGEQYF. In nucleotides, the CDR3 is TGTGCCAGCAGCTTGGGGGGATGGACAGGGGAGCAGTACTTC.

This sequence joins TRBV6-5 and TRBJ2-7; the D call may be TRBD1 or TRBD2 (5 bases each). From germline, CDR1 is MNHEY and CDR2 SVGAGI. The CDR3 consists of 13 residues. The V end lost 6 bases, the J end lost 6 bases, and 15 bases lay between the germline ends. The CDR3 is CASSRDRVVEQYF. CDR3 DNA sequence: TGTGCCAGCAGCCGGGACCGAGTGGTCGAGCAGTACTTC.

The chain combines TRBV19 with TRBJ1-4, with D unclear. CDR1 is LNHDA and CDR2 is SQIVND in the germline V gene (reference sequence). CDR3 length: 14 amino acids. Trimming stripped 10 bases from V and 6 bases from J, with 18 bases between. The CDR3 loop is CATRGSMGYEKLFF. CDR3 bases: TGTGCCACCAGAGGCTCCATGGGGTATGAAAAACTGTTTTTT. Complete variable domain (other parts from reference TRBV19 and TRBJ1-4): DGGITQSPKYLFRKEGQNVTLSCEQNLNHDAMYWYRQDPGQGLRLIYYSQIVNDFQKGDIAEGYSVSREKKESFPLTVTSAQKNPTAFYLCATRGSMGYEKLFFGSGTQLSVL.

This chain joins TRBV19 and TRBJ1-5, with 8 bases aligning to TRBD1. Losses at the gene ends were 7 bases for V and 0 bases for J; bases not matched to a gene: 5. Germline CDR1 and CDR2: LNHDA and SQIVND (reference sequence). This CDR3 is built from 15 residues. Written as DNA, the CDR3 is TGTGCCAGTAAGGACAGGGCAAATAGCAATCAGCCCCAGCATTTT. It translates to CASKDRANSNQPQHF. Drawing the rest from reference TRBV19 and TRBJ1-5, the complete variable domain is DGGITQSPKYLFRKEGQNVTLSCEQNLNHDAMYWYRQDPGQGLRLIYYSQIVNDFQKGDIAEGYSVSREKKESFPLTVTSAQKNPTAFYLCASKDRANSNQPQHFGDGTRLSIL.

This clone showed up just a few times. This chain connects TRBV7-6 to TRBJ2-7, with TRBD2 matching over 11 bases. This CDR3 contains 17 residues. Losses at the gene ends were 4 bases for V and 3 bases for J; bases not matched to a gene: 11. CDR1 is SGHVS, CDR2 FNYEAQ, per germline. This CDR3 reads CASSSHLAGGRIYEQYF. In DNA form, the CDR3 reads TGTGCCAGCAGCTCACATCTAGCGGGAGGTCGAATCTACGAGCAGTACTTC. The complete variable domain, with remaining parts taken from reference TRBV7-6 and TRBJ2-7, reads GAGVSQSPRYKVTKRGQDVALRCDPISGHVSLYWYRQALGQGPEFLTYFNYEAQQDKSGLPNDRFSAERPEGSISTLTIQRTEQRDSAMYRCASSSHLAGGRIYEQYFGPGTRLTVT.

The chain couples TRBV27 to TRBJ1-1; perhaps TRBD1 as D (6 bases). The CDR3 is 15 residues long. Trimming removed 0 bases from V and 4 bases from J, with 12 bases in between. Per germline, CDR1 MNHEY and CDR2 SMNVEV (reference sequence). The CDR3 protein is CASSLSGGLGTEAFF. CDR3 coding DNA: TGTGCCAGCAGTTTATCGGGGGGGCTGGGCACTGAAGCTTTCTTT.

This clone is a singleton in its sample. This chain links TRBV7-2 with TRBJ2-2; D ambiguous. Germline CDR1 is SGHTA and CDR2 is FQGNSA. The CDR3 is 14 amino acids. With 2 bases removed from V and 5 bases from J, the gap between germline ends came to 9 bases. The CDR3 is CASSLSQTTGELFF. DNA of the CDR3: TGTGCCAGCAGCTTATCACAGACTACCGGGGAGCTGTTTTTT.

The DNA of the CDR3 is TGTGCCAGTAGTGTTCAGAGCCGACAGCGGCAGTACTTC. Protein product: CASSVQSRQRQYF. The chain uses TRBV19 and TRBJ2-7, with a tentative D call TRBD1 (5 bases). Germline values: CDR1 LNHDA, CDR2 SQIVND (reference sequence). CDR3 size: 13 residues. V shed 5 bases and J shed 9 bases, with 17 bases lying between them.

The chain couples TRBV21-1 to TRBJ2-2; TRBD2 is taken as the D call from the table, unchecked against the DNA. TRBV21-1 constitutes a pseudogene. This CDR3 contains 15 residues. CDR3 nucleotides: TGTGCCAGCAGCATACCTAGCGGGAGCACCGGGGAGCTGTTTTTT. Its protein is CASSIPSGSTGELFF.

This clone was seen just once. The genes are TRBV29-1 and TRBJ2-1; D unclear. Germline-derived CDR1 and CDR2 are SQVTM and ANQGSEA. V lost 8 bases, J lost 7 bases, and 18 bases lay in between. The CDR3 extends over 13 amino acids. CDR3 nucleotide sequence: TGCAGCCCCAGTGGGCCCCTTGGGAATGAGCAGTTCTTC. Amino acid sequence: CSPSGPLGNEQFF.

CDR3 sequence: CASSLTGTSGSTDTQYF. The CDR3 bases are TGTGCCAGCAGCTTGACCGGGACTAGCGGGAGTACAGATACGCAGTATTTT. The chain recombines TRBV7-2 with TRBJ2-3; 14 bases line up with TRBD2. Trimming at V came to 3 bases and at J to 3 bases, leaving 5 bases not matched to a gene. The CDR3 is 17 residues long. Germline V gene sequence: CDR1 SGHTA, CDR2 FQGNSA.

V usage is TRBV18 and J usage is TRBJ2-3; the match to TRBD1 covers 9 bases. CDR3 size: 15 residues. The V gene's germline CDR1 is KGHSH and CDR2 LQKENI. The ends lost 2 bases at V and 6 bases at J; junction bases unmatched: 6. The chain's CDR3 is CASSPMGQGIDTQYF. The CDR3 DNA follows: TGTGCCAGCTCACCAATGGGACAGGGCATTGATACGCAGTATTTT. Full variable domain (remainder filled in from reference TRBV18 and TRBJ2-3): NAGVMQNPRHLVRRRGQEARLRCSPMKGHSHVYWYRQLPEEGLKFMVYLQKENIIDESGMPKERFSAEFPKEGPSILRIQQVVRGDSAAYFCASSPMGQGIDTQYFGPGTRLTVL.

The rearrangement uses TRBV19 and TRBJ2-5, with 7 bases fitting TRBD2. The germline CDR1 and CDR2 sequences are LNHDA and SQIVND (reference sequence). This CDR3 comprises 13 residues. After removal of 3 bases from V and 5 bases from J, the junction contained 3 bases not matched to a gene. Here the CDR3 reads CASSIRGVETQYF. DNA of the CDR3: TGTGCCAGTAGTATTCGGGGGGTTGAGACCCAGTACTTC.

This chain uses TRBV19 with TRBJ2-7; TRBD1 agrees at 7 bases. The CDR3 length is 15 residues. Germline CDR1 reads LNHDA; CDR2 reads SQIVND (reference sequence). V shed 5 bases and J 2 bases; nucleotides not matched to a gene: 9. The CDR3 loop reads CASSSAGDSAYEQYF. The CDR3 DNA sequence: TGTGCCAGTAGTTCGGCAGGGGACAGCGCCTACGAGCAGTACTTC.

This clone was counted between two and nine times. This chain links TRBV4-1 with TRBJ2-5; no firm D call. This CDR3 has 16 residues. V was cut by 0 bases and J by 5 bases, with 16 bases left in between. Germline V gene data show CDR1 as MGHRA and CDR2 as YSYEKL. CDR3 nucleotide sequence: TGCGCCAGCAGCCAAGATTCGTCAAGGGCTTGGGAGACCCAGTACTTC. This translates into CASSQDSSRAWETQYF.

V gene TRBV7-2 combines with J gene TRBJ2-7; unclear D gene. Deletions cut 0 bases from V and 7 bases from J, with 13 bases between. Germline CDR1 reads SGHTA; CDR2 reads FQGNSA. CDR3 length: 14 residues. The CDR3 DNA follows: TGTGCCAGCAGCTTAGCGGGCTACCCTGGGGAGCAGTACTTC. Protein product: CASSLAGYPGEQYF.

The rearrangement joins TRBV6-6 to TRBJ2-7, with D unresolved. Germline V lookup: CDR1 MNHNY, CDR2 SVGAGI (reference sequence). Deletions cut 2 bases from V and 3 bases from J, with 8 bases between. This CDR3 is built from 13 residues. The CDR3 DNA sequence: TGTGCCAGCAGTTACGTAGGCTACTACGAGCAGTACTTC. Translating it yields CASSYVGYYEQYF.

This clone was recorded a few times. The V gene is TRBV7-3, the J gene TRBJ1-6; possibly TRBD1 for D (6 bases). The CDR3 spans 17 residues. Per germline, CDR1 SGHTA and CDR2 FQGTGA. V was clipped by 2 bases and J by 4 bases, with 15 bases between them. This chain's CDR3 is CASSLGQTGTYNSPLHF. The DNA of the CDR3 is TGTGCCAGCAGCTTAGGACAGACAGGAACGTATAATTCACCCCTCCACTTT. Combining the CDR3 with reference TRBV7-3 and TRBJ1-6 gives the whole variable domain GAGVSQTPSNKVTEKGKYVELRCDPISGHTALYWYRQSLGQGPEFLIYFQGTGAADDSGLPNDRFFAVRPEGSVSTLKIQRTERGDSAVYLCASSLGQTGTYNSPLHFGNGTRLTVT.